These T cell receptor beta chains were read from a single sample in a study of fetal regulatory T cell absence and autoimmunity. TCRdb's table, derived via immunoSEQ multiplex PCR, lists solely in-frame clones and lacks some. The sample has approximately 94,000 clones, more than 70% seen once. The sequencing input was pancreas tissue. These receptors came from a male donor with IPEX syndrome. CDR3s include the opening cysteine and the closing phenylalanine or tryptophan. D genes are given only for firm matches. Clone size is not always given. Where it is, it says once, few, many or a class for expanded clones.

TRBD1,TRBJ2-2,.,TRBV5-6,TGTGCCAGCAGCTTGGGGGTCTACAGGGGGCGCCTGGACACCGGGGAGCTGTTTTTT,CASSLGVYRGRLDTGELFF
.,TRBJ2-3,once,TRBV5-1,TGCGCCAGCAGCTGGGGGGTAAACACAGATACGCAGTATTTT,CASSWGVNTDTQYF
.,TRBJ1-1,few,TRBV6-6,TGTGCCAGCAGTTACTCTTCCCAGGGATCTGAAGCTTTCTTT,CASSYSSQGSEAFF
.,TRBJ2-3,.,TRBV4-3,TGCGCCAGCAGCCAAGACGTGGGGGGGGCGGGGCACACAGATACGCAGTATTTT,CASSQDVGGAGHTDTQYF
.,TRBJ2-3,.,TRBV6-4,TGTGCCAGCAGTGACTCGGGGGGCGCGACAGATACGCAGTATTTT,CASSDSGGATDTQYF
.,TRBJ2-1,.,TRBV11-3,TGTGCCAGCAGTCATAGGGTCCCAGTGACCCTCCTACGGAATGAGCAGTTCTTC,CASSHRVPVTLLRNEQFF
.,TRBJ2-1,once,TRBV7-9,TGTGCCAGCAGCTTAGAGCGGGAGCAGTTCTTC,CASSLEREQFF
.,TRBJ2-1,few,TRBV23-1,TGCGCCAGCCGTTACAGGATCGAAGAGCAGTTCTTC,CASRYRIEEQFF
.,TRBJ2-2,.,TRBV6-6,TGTGCCAGCAGTTACCTGGGACCTAAGAACACCGGGGAGCTGTTTTTT,CASSYLGPKNTGELFF
TRBD1,TRBJ1-2,once,TRBV6-5,TGTGCCAGCAGTTACTCGGGGACAGTCGATGGCTACACCTTC,CASSYSGTVDGYTF
.,TRBJ1-2,few,TRBV28,TGTGCCAGCAGTTTCCCCTCTGGCTACACCTTC,CASSFPSGYTF
TRBD1,TRBJ1-1,.,TRBV6-4,TGTGCCAGCACCCCACAGGGGGGATGTACGGCGACTGAAGCTTTCTTT,CASTPQGGCTATEAFF
.,TRBJ1-1,few,TRBV5-6,TGTGCCAGCAGCTTGGAGGCGGAGTTGAACACTGAAGCTTTCTTT,CASSLEAELNTEAFF
.,TRBJ1-2,.,TRBV5-6,TGTGCCAGCAGCTTGGCACCTTATGGCTATGGCTACACCTTC,CASSLAPYGYGYTF
.,TRBJ1-1,few,TRBV7-7,TGTGCTAGCAGCTTAGCGCTTGGCACTGAAGCTTTCTTT,CASSLALGTEAFF
TRBD1,TRBJ2-7,.,TRBV14,TGTGCCAGCAGCCCTATTTTTGGACAGGGGAGATACGAGCAGTACTTC,CASSPIFGQGRYEQYF
TRBD2,TRBJ2-2,.,TRBV19,TGTGCCAGTCAACAGCGGGGGACGCTCACCGGGGAGCTGTTTTTT,CASQQRGTLTGELFF
TRBD2,TRBJ2-3,once,TRBV11-2,TGTGCCAGCAGCCCCGATACGGCGGGAGCGGGAACAGATACGCAGTATTTT,CASSPDTAGAGTDTQYF
TRBD2,TRBJ2-7,.,TRBV5-4,TGTGCCAGCAGCGAAACTAGCGGGAGTTACGAGCAGTACTTC,CASSETSGSYEQYF
TRBD1,TRBJ1-2,.,TRBV2,TGTGCCAACCTAAGACAGGGTTGTGGCTACACCTTC,CANLRQGCGYTF
.,TRBJ1-1,.,TRBV27,TGTGCCAGCAGTTTAGTAGGGGCGCCGAACACTGAAGCTTTCTTT,CASSLVGAPNTEAFF
TRBD2,TRBJ2-1,.,TRBV9,TGTGCCAGCAGCGCTCAATTGGGACTAGCGCCCAATGAGCAGTTCTTC,CASSAQLGLAPNEQFF
TRBD1,TRBJ1-2,.,TRBV7-8,TGTGCCAGCAGCTCTACCCCAACCGGGACAGATTATGGCTACACCTTC,CASSSTPTGTDYGYTF
TRBD2,TRBJ2-3,.,TRBV6-5,TGTGCCAGCAGTTACACTAGCGGGACAGATACGCAGTATTTT,CASSYTSGTDTQYF
.,TRBJ1-2,.,TRBV7-2,TGTGCCAGCAGCTTAGCGGTGCGAAGGGGGGCCGGTGGCTATGGCTACACCTTC,CASSLAVRRGAGGYGYTF
.,TRBJ1-6,.,TRBV7-2,TGTGCCAGCAGCTTAAGGTATCAGGCAAATTCACCCCTCCACTTT,CASSLRYQANSPLHF
TRBD1,TRBJ2-7,.,TRBV19,TGTGCCAGTAGTGGGACCGGGACAGGGGCCGTCTACGAGCAGTACTTC,CASSGTGTGAVYEQYF
TRBD2,TRBJ2-1,.,TRBV18,TGTGCCAGCTCACCCAGGGTAGCGGGCGATGAGCAGTTCTTC,CASSPRVAGDEQFF
.,TRBJ2-7,few,TRBV6-5,TGTGCCACCAGGAGAGGCTACGAGCAGTACTTC,CATRRGYEQYF
.,TRBJ1-1,.,TRBV10-3,TGTGTCACCCTGGACGGGGGCTACACTGAAGCTTTCTTT,CVTLDGGYTEAFF
TRBD1,TRBJ1-2,.,TRBV5-1,TGCGCCAGCCGCAAGCGGGACAGGGATCTTTATTCATATGGCTACACCTTC,CASRKRDRDLYSYGYTF
TRBD1,TRBJ1-4,few,TRBV19,TGTGCCAGTAAGAGAACAGGGGGCTTCGGTGAAAAACTGTTTTTT,CASKRTGGFGEKLFF
.,TRBJ1-1,few,TRBV12-5,TGTGCTAGTGGTTTGGGACACACTGAAGCTTTCTTT,CASGLGHTEAFF
.,TRBJ2-6,.,TRBV1,TGCACCAGCAGTGATATACGTTTGTGCACAAGGGCCAACGTCCTGACTTTC,CTSSDIRLCTRANVLTF
.,TRBJ2-3,few,TRBV19,TGTGCCAGTAGTATAGATGAGGATACGCAGTATTTT,CASSIDEDTQYF
TRBD1,TRBJ1-2,.,TRBV5-4,TGTGCCAGCAGACGGACAGGGGGACGGTATGGCTACACCTTC,CASRRTGGRYGYTF
.,TRBJ1-2,few,TRBV23-1,TGCGCCCGCCCTGGAGGGAGCACCTTC,CARPGGSTF
.,TRBJ1-1,.,TRBV27,TGTGCCAGCAGTTTAAGGGTTGTAGGTGAAGCTTTCTTT,CASSLRVVGEAFF
.,TRBJ2-1,.,TRBV7-2,TGTGCCAGCAGCCCCCCTCGGCCATACCCCTACAATGAGCAGTTCTTC,CASSPPRPYPYNEQFF
TRBD1,TRBJ2-5,.,TRBV5-1,TGCGCCAGCAGCTCGGGACAGGGTTGGGAGACCCAGTACTTC,CASSSGQGWETQYF
TRBD2,TRBJ2-3,.,TRBV6-5,TGTGCCAGCAGCCAGACTAGCGGGGGCACAGATACGCAGTATTTT,CASSQTSGGTDTQYF
.,TRBJ1-5,once,TRBV19,TGTGCCAGTAGTATCGGCTTCCTAGGTGATCAGCCCCAGCATTTT,CASSIGFLGDQPQHF